This TCR beta chain was recovered during a study of cytomegalovirus exposure and HLA in healthy donors. Across the study: Counted in an early data release were tens of millions of unique TCRs from HLA-typed donors.

To note about this clone: Its antigen remains unidentified.

Both 60 Vbeta primers and 13 Jbeta primers went into the PCR. Profiled with immunoSEQ multiplex PCR; TCRdb holds only in-frame clones, not every one. The repertoire includes some 71,000 clones, around 76% of them detected once, and over 2.5% sits in the top ten. V shed 0 bases and J shed 5 bases, with 9 bases lying between them. The CDR3 length is 14 residues. Germline lookup yields CDR1 SGDLS and CDR2 YYNGEE. Study conclusions and caveats: About 87% or about 30% of the time was how often most TCR beta V segments were productive, according to an earlier analysis.

The source of this sequence is a man younger than 35 in good health and CMV-seronegative. The chain combines TRBV9 with TRBJ1-5; the D is unclear. Sequencing input: PBMCs. CDR3 amino acids: CASSVGGGYQPQHF. The DNA for the CDR3 is TGTGCCAGCAGCGTAGGAGGTGGTTATCAGCCCCAGCATTTT.